The rows below give T cell receptor beta chains drawn from one sample of a study of Ad26.COV2.S vaccination and SARS-CoV-2 variants. Repertoires were generated with immunoSEQ multiplex PCR, while TCRdb's copy carries only in-frame clones and drops some. The data hold 320,000 or so clones, with 90% observed a single time. This specimen was peripheral blood, taken in a trial of Ad26.COV2.S vaccine versus placebo. Receptors originate from a person between 18 and 65 years old who received the Ad26.COV2.S COVID-19 vaccine or a placebo. The CDR3 runs from the conserved cysteine through the conserved F or W. The D gene is left open where the match is weak. Not every row has a clone size; where given, it reads once, few, many or a size class.

TRBD1	TRBV7-2	TRBJ1-1	NA	16	CASSLIRTGGRSEAFF	TGTGCCAGCAGCTTAATTCGGACAGGGGGACGCTCTGAAGCTTTCTTT
NA	TRBV12-3/TRBV12-4	TRBJ1-5	NA	13	CASTLGGKQPQHF	TGTGCCAGCACCCTGGGGGGGAAGCAGCCCCAGCATTTT
TRBD1	TRBV6-2/TRBV6-3	TRBJ2-1	NA	13	CASSYRQGNEQFF	TGTGCCAGCAGTTACCGACAGGGCAATGAGCAGTTCTTC
NA	TRBV2	TRBJ2-3	NA	14	CADRGRQHTDTQYF	TGTGCCGACCGGGGGCGGCAGCACACAGATACGCAGTATTTT
TRBD1	TRBV7-8	TRBJ1-4	once	17	CASSSALGTGGYEKLFF	TGTGCCAGCAGCTCGGCCCTTGGGACAGGGGGCTATGAAAAACTGTTTTTT
NA	TRBV30	TRBJ2-1	NA	11	CAWSSNEGQFF	TGTGCCTGGAGCAGTAATGAGGGGCAGTTCTTC
NA	TRBV5-6	TRBJ1-2	NA	15	CASSLERRDIGGYTF	TGTGCCAGCAGCTTGGAACGGCGAGATATAGGTGGCTACACCTTC
TRBD2	TRBV9	TRBJ2-1	NA	14	CASSVSGLAVEQFF	TGTGCCAGCAGCGTATCAGGACTAGCGGTTGAGCAGTTCTTC
NA	TRBV6-2/TRBV6-3	TRBJ2-1	NA	12	CASSYGGPGQFF	TGTGCCAGCAGTTACGGGGGACCGGGACAGTTCTTC
NA	TRBV15	TRBJ1-3	NA	16	CATSRDRGFSGNTIYF	TGTGCCACCAGCAGAGATCGGGGGTTTTCTGGAAACACCATATATTTT
TRBD2	TRBV12-3/TRBV12-4	TRBJ2-1	NA	13	CASSLAGVGEQFF	TGTGCCAGCAGCCTAGCGGGAGTAGGCGAGCAGTTCTTC
NA	TRBV5-1	TRBJ1-5	NA	15	CASSPQGYSNQPQHF	TGCGCCAGCAGCCCTCAGGGATATAGCAATCAGCCCCAGCATTTT
NA	TRBV12-3/TRBV12-4	TRBJ1-4	NA	11	CASSVYEKLFF	TGTGCCAGCAGCGTGTACGAAAAACTGTTTTTT
NA	TRBV5-4	TRBJ2-2	NA	15	CASKGDHGVTGELFF	TGTGCCAGCAAGGGGGATCATGGGGTAACCGGGGAGCTGTTTTTT
NA	TRBV6-6	TRBJ2-5	NA	13	CAGGPGPKETQYF	TGTGCCGGGGGGCCGGGTCCCAAAGAGACCCAGTACTTC
TRBD1	TRBV7-2	TRBJ2-7	NA	15	CASSFRDRGSYEQYF	TGTGCCAGCAGCTTCCGGGACAGGGGTAGTTACGAGCAGTACTTC
NA	TRBV7-8	TRBJ1-2	NA	11	CASSPADHYTF	TGTGCCAGCAGCCCTGCCGACCACTACACCTTC
NA	TRBV28	TRBJ2-5	NA	15	CASSLAPGPEETQYF	TGTGCCAGCAGTTTGGCGCCAGGTCCTGAAGAGACCCAGTACTTC
NA	TRBV4-1	TRBJ2-5	NA	16	CASSQDRGAGEETQYF	TGCGCCAGCAGCCAAGATCGAGGGGCAGGGGAAGAGACCCAGTACTTC
NA	TRBV30	TRBJ1-1	NA	16	CAWNAGLKLMNTEAFF	TGTGCCTGGAACGCAGGGTTAAAGTTGATGAACACTGAAGCTTTCTTT
TRBD1	TRBV9	TRBJ1-2	few	16	CASSVSIGQGASGYTF	TGTGCCAGCAGCGTATCAATAGGACAGGGGGCTAGTGGCTACACCTTC
NA	TRBV5-1	TRBJ2-1	NA	15	CASSPDGGGVNEQFF	TGCGCCAGCAGCCCGGACGGGGGCGGGGTGAATGAGCAGTTCTTC
NA	TRBV5-1	TRBJ2-3	NA	16	CASSPISGALTDTQYF	TGCGCCAGCAGCCCCATTAGCGGAGCCCTCACAGATACGCAGTATTTT
NA	TRBV5-1	TRBJ2-5	NA	14	CASSLEPLGETQYF	TGCGCCAGCAGCTTAGAGCCCCTGGGGGAGACCCAGTACTTC
NA	TRBV5-4	TRBJ2-2	once	15	CASSFTGKDAGELFF	TGTGCCAGCAGCTTTACAGGGAAGGATGCCGGGGAGCTGTTTTTT
NA	TRBV29-1	TRBJ2-1	NA	15	CSVAIAPVGYNEQFF	TGCAGCGTAGCTATAGCCCCGGTCGGTTACAATGAGCAGTTCTTC
TRBD2	TRBV4-3	TRBJ2-1	NA	17	CASSQGRGGTYYNEQFF	TGCGCCAGCAGCCAGGGTCGGGGGGGAACTTATTACAATGAGCAGTTCTTC
TRBD2	TRBV5-4	TRBJ2-1	NA	16	CASSLVAGVSSLEQFF	TGTGCCAGCAGCTTGGTAGCGGGGGTGTCGAGTCTTGAGCAGTTCTTC
NA	TRBV9	TRBJ2-1	NA	15	CASSVAQSGYNEQFF	TGTGCCAGCAGCGTAGCTCAAAGCGGGTACAATGAGCAGTTCTTC
NA	TRBV9	TRBJ2-1	once	15	CASSPRAPSYNEQFF	TGTGCCAGCAGCCCCCGGGCTCCCTCCTACAATGAGCAGTTCTTC
NA	TRBV6-1	TRBJ2-4	once	16	CASSGGWGSAKNIQYF	TGTGCCAGCAGTGGGGGGTGGGGAAGCGCCAAAAACATTCAGTACTTC
NA	TRBV3-1/TRBV3-2	TRBJ1-1	NA	14	CASSTPQPPNEAFF	TGTGCCAGCAGCACCCCACAACCCCCCAATGAAGCTTTCTTT
NA	TRBV6-6	TRBJ1-4	NA	17	CASSRQALSATNEKLFF	TGTGCCAGCAGCCGACAAGCCTTAAGCGCAACTAATGAAAAACTGTTTTTT
TRBD1	TRBV5-1	TRBJ1-2	NA	13	CASTVSGGYGYTF	TGCGCCAGCACGGTGTCAGGGGGCTATGGCTACACCTTC
NA	TRBV20-1	TRBJ2-1	once	11	CSARPGPQQFF	TGCAGTGCCCGACCTGGGCCTCAGCAGTTCTTC
TRBD1	TRBV2	TRBJ1-2	NA	13	CASSETGAYGYTF	TGTGCCAGCAGTGAAACAGGGGCCTATGGCTACACCTTC
NA	TRBV7-8	TRBJ1-2	NA	13	CASSPGGGVGYTF	TGTGCCAGCAGCCCCGGGGGGGGCGTGGGCTACACCTTC
NA	TRBV11-2	TRBJ1-1	NA	12	CASSQMNTEAFF	TGTGCCAGCAGCCAAATGAACACTGAAGCTTTCTTT
NA	TRBV5-1	TRBJ2-3	NA	14	CASTDKIGADTQYF	TGCGCCAGCACCGATAAGATCGGGGCAGATACGCAGTATTTT
NA	TRBV27	TRBJ1-5	NA	12	CASADSNQPQHF	TGTGCCAGCGCGGATAGCAATCAGCCCCAGCATTTT
NA	TRBV4-1	TRBJ1-2	NA	15	CASSQDTGPYYGYTF	TGCGCCAGCAGCCAAGATACGGGACCGTACTATGGCTACACCTTC
TRBD1	TRBV19	TRBJ1-5	few	16	CASSVGQGRANQPQHF	TGTGCCAGTAGTGTGGGACAGGGAAGGGCCAATCAGCCCCAGCATTTT
TRBD1	TRBV29-1	TRBJ1-3	once	15	CSVEGGTGAGNTIYF	TGCAGCGTTGAGGGCGGGACAGGGGCTGGAAACACCATATATTTT
NA	TRBV3-1/TRBV3-2	TRBJ2-1	NA	14	CASSRTTGYNEQFF	TGTGCCAGCAGCCGGACGACAGGTTACAATGAGCAGTTCTTC
TRBD1	TRBV12-3/TRBV12-4	TRBJ1-2	NA	13	CASTPRGNYGYTF	TGTGCCAGCACCCCCAGGGGGAACTATGGCTACACCTTC
NA	TRBV10-2	TRBJ2-3	NA	15	CASSEDNGYTDTQYF	TGCGCCAGCAGCGAGGATAATGGGTACACAGATACGCAGTATTTT
NA	TRBV18	TRBJ1-4	NA	16	CASSENTPQANEKLFF	TGTGCCAGCTCTGAAAACACCCCGCAAGCTAATGAAAAACTGTTTTTT
NA	TRBV11-3	TRBJ2-1	NA	15	CASSLGGLGTDEQFF	TGTGCCAGCAGCTTAGGGGGTCTGGGGACGGATGAGCAGTTCTTC
NA	TRBV19	TRBJ2-3	NA	16	CASSIGVREVSDTQYF	TGTGCCAGTAGTATAGGAGTGCGGGAAGTGTCAGATACGCAGTATTTT
NA	TRBV4-3	TRBJ1-5	NA	14	CASSLSWGDQPQHF	TGCGCCAGCAGCCTCAGTTGGGGGGATCAGCCCCAGCATTTT
NA	TRBV5-1	TRBJ2-3	NA	15	CASSLEENPGDTQYF	TGCGCCAGCAGCTTGGAGGAGAACCCAGGGGATACGCAGTATTTT
TRBD2	TRBV28	TRBJ2-2	NA	14	CASEAGDYTGELFF	TGTGCCAGCGAAGCGGGGGATTACACCGGGGAGCTGTTTTTT
NA	TRBV9	TRBJ1-1	NA	17	CASSAKSGILLNTEAFF	TGTGCCAGCAGCGCCAAGTCAGGAATTCTCTTGAACACTGAAGCTTTCTTT
TRBD2	TRBV2	TRBJ2-1	NA	14	CASSGTSGYNEQFF	TGTGCCAGCAGCGGGACTAGCGGCTACAATGAGCAGTTCTTC
TRBD2	TRBV14	TRBJ2-2	NA	13	CASSLAGDRELFF	TGTGCCAGCAGCCTAGCGGGGGACCGGGAGCTGTTTTTT
TRBD1	TRBV18	TRBJ1-1	once	16	CASSPPTGGMNTEAFF	TGTGCCAGCTCACCACCGACAGGGGGTATGAACACTGAAGCTTTCTTT
NA	TRBV19	TRBJ2-2	NA	13	CASSISEGGELFF	TGTGCCAGTAGTATATCCGAGGGCGGGGAGCTGTTTTTT